This T cell receptor beta chain was recovered during a study of cytomegalovirus exposure and HLA in healthy donors. As for the study in general: The same platform used for the 666 first-cohort repertoires was also used for the roughly 120 validation repertoires, as a later analysis reported.

Study results and caveats: Confirmation in vitro established that a few CMV-associated chains were specific for CMV antigens. There were some public TCRs occurring in many donors, but most TCR sequences were rare. The study listed 164 cytomegalovirus-associated TCR beta chains.

Turning to this clone: The target antigen is unknown.

Clones were read by immunoSEQ multiplex PCR, and TCRdb kept only the in-frame ones, dropping some. Of about 170,000 clones in the sample, nearly 90% were seen once. Germline CDR1 and CDR2: MGHRA and YSYEKL. Trimming at V came to 7 bases and at J to 4 bases, leaving 7 bases not matched to a gene. This CDR3 contains 15 residues. The sequence was obtained from a woman between 18 and 30 years old in good health and CMV-seropositive. The sequenced sample was PBMCs. The chain couples TRBV4-1 to TRBJ2-2; 9 nucleotides align to TRBD2. The CDR3 nucleotides read TGCGCCAGCAAGGAGATAGCGGGAGTCACCGGGGAGCTGTTTTTT. It encodes CASKEIAGVTGELFF.